The rows below give T cell receptor beta chains drawn from one sample of a study of shared clonotypes between healthy human individuals. Sequencing used immunoSEQ multiplex PCR; TCRdb keeps in-frame clones, though not all of them. The table has about 680,000 clones, 55% to 85% seen once. Source material: memory CD4+ T cells sorted from blood. These receptors originate from a young woman in good health. Both conserved end residues are part of each CDR3. The order of the fields is V gene, clone size, D gene, J gene, CDR3 protein, CDR3 DNA. The D gene is left open where the match is weak. Not every row has a clone size; where given, it reads once, few, many or a size class.

TRBV5-1	.	.	TRBJ2-2	CASSLSGTQNTGELFF	TGCGCCAGCAGCTTGTCCGGGACTCAGAACACCGGGGAGCTGTTTTTT
TRBV15	.	.	TRBJ2-5	CATSRDRGGETQYF	TGTGCCACCAGCAGAGATCGGGGAGGCGAGACCCAGTACTTC
TRBV5-4	.	.	TRBJ1-1	CASSTGQFTEAFF	TGTGCCAGCAGCACAGGACAGTTCACTGAAGCTTTCTTT
TRBV9	.	.	TRBJ2-1	CASRDSNEQFF	TGTGCCAGCAGGGACTCCAATGAGCAGTTCTTC
TRBV11-3	few	.	TRBJ1-1	CASSPTSQGSEAFF	TGTGCCAGCAGCCCCACCTCACAGGGTTCGGAAGCTTTCTTT
TRBV11-2	.	TRBD2	TRBJ2-3	CASSHSGRKSTDTQYF	TGTGCCAGCAGCCACAGCGGGAGGAAAAGCACAGATACGCAGTATTTT
TRBV5-4	.	TRBD2	TRBJ2-4	CASSLAGRENIQYF	TGTGCCAGCAGCTTGGCTGGGAGGGAAAACATTCAGTACTTC
TRBV19	.	TRBD1	TRBJ2-1	CASSIDRGTGYNEQFF	TGTGCCAGTAGTATAGATCGAGGGACAGGGTACAATGAGCAGTTCTTC
TRBV5-1	.	.	TRBJ2-7	CASSLGSGEQYF	TGCGCCAGCAGCTTGGGATCGGGGGAGCAGTACTTC
TRBV19	few	TRBD1	TRBJ2-5	CASSATGGDETQYF	TGTGCCAGTAGTGCGACAGGGGGCGACGAGACCCAGTACTTC
TRBV5-1	few	.	TRBJ1-4	CASGTGTGRDEKLFF	TGCGCCAGCGGAACAGGGACCGGACGGGATGAAAAACTGTTTTTT
TRBV28	.	.	TRBJ2-1	CASSLSPSMGKFF	TGTGCCAGCAGTTTATCCCCTTCGATGGGGAAGTTCTTC
TRBV10-2	.	.	TRBJ1-3	CASSEYGTPGNTIYF	TGCGCCAGCAGTGAGTACGGAACCCCTGGAAACACCATATATTTT